This TCR beta chain originates from a study of cytotoxic CD8 clonotypes in ibrutinib-treated CLL. This CDR3 spans 13 amino acids. Trimming took 5 bases from V and 1 from J, leaving 8 bases between them. The germline CDR1 and CDR2 sequences are SGHNT and YENEEA. Regarding the study as a whole: Public clonotypes showed up rarely, and on treatment they shrank or held steady.

With respect to this clone: Its antigen is not identified.

The data were produced by immunoSEQ multiplex PCR, yet TCRdb's version contains in-frame clones alone and is incomplete. The sample has roughly 130,000 clones; less than 95% are singletons. This material consisted of PBMCs, taken after 12 months of ibrutinib treatment. The J gene is TRBJ1-1, the V gene TRBV11-3, with TRBD1 as a possible D gene (6 bases). This clonotype was obtained from a human donor with chronic lymphocytic leukemia. The CDR3 spells CASSRTENTEAFF. CDR3 DNA sequence: TGTGCCAGCAGCAGGACAGAGAACACTGAAGCTTTCTTT.